A selection of T cell receptor beta chains follows, all from one sample in a study of long-term antiretroviral therapy in people with HIV. The repertoire was sequenced with immunoSEQ multiplex PCR; TCRdb's copy has only in-frame clones and lacks some. The data contain fewer than 25,000 clones, approximately 81% of them singletons. Sequencing was performed on unsorted PBMCs, taken 1.9 years after starting antiretroviral therapy. Receptor source: a woman aged 50 to 60 with HIV. CDR3s leave out the opening cysteine and the closing phenylalanine or tryptophan. Clone size is shown for a subset of rows, as once, few, many or a class of expanded clone.

J gene | V gene | clone size | CDR3 protein
TRBJ1-4 | TRBV7-8 | . | ASSWGREKLF
TRBJ2-2 | TRBV5-1 | once | ASNPGQANTGELF
TRBJ2-1 | TRBV5-7 | . | ASSFRPSGNNEQF
TRBJ1-5 | TRBV7-7 | . | ASSLIPRDGRRNQPQH
TRBJ1-4 | TRBV19 | . | ASSIADRGNEKLF
TRBJ2-3 | TRBV29-1 | . | SVEGASQGWDTQY
TRBJ1-1 | TRBV5-1 | . | ASSSPAGGIEAF
TRBJ1-6 | TRBV2 | . | ASSRRDRGNSPLH
TRBJ2-1 | TRBV4-3 | . | ASSPPFSYNEQF
TRBJ2-7 | TRBV5-1 | few | ASSLQGSEQY
TRBJ2-7 | TRBV7-2 | . | ASSPRAVITGEVHEQY
TRBJ2-5 | TRBV4-1 | . | ASSRTGTGGMETQY
TRBJ2-2 | TRBV7-9 | . | ASSHRVDTGELF
TRBJ1-6 | TRBV9 | . | ASSARDRGQNSPLH
TRBJ2-3 | TRBV19 | . | ASSRDRQYTDTQY